Sequencing of this T cell receptor (beta chain) was carried out in a study of shared clonotypes between healthy human individuals. Points on this clone: Antigen unknown. The same CDR3 is also encoded by other DNA sequences in this sample.

CDR3 size: 12 residues. The V end lost 3 bases, the J end lost 6 bases, and 6 bases lay between the germline ends. Per germline, CDR1 MGHDK and CDR2 SYGVNS. Findings and caveats of the study: Rarefaction revealed incomplete sorted-subset sequencing despite large depth.

Original handling: Filtering differed since immunoSEQ provided only junctions, with no quality scores. Profiled with immunoSEQ multiplex PCR; TCRdb holds only in-frame clones, not every one. That table furnishes V, J and clone size, whereas the DNA furnished D and trimming. The profile shows about 2 million clones, roughly 95% of them singletons. The sequence came from a man in his late teens or twenties in good health. The specimen was naive CD4+ T cells sorted from blood. Subset given: CD45RA+ positively selected. The rearrangement uses TRBV25-1 and TRBJ1-5; D unresolved. The CDR3, as DNA: TGTGCCAGCAGTGAGGGAGGTCAGCCCCAGCATTTT. Protein: CASSEGGQPQHF.